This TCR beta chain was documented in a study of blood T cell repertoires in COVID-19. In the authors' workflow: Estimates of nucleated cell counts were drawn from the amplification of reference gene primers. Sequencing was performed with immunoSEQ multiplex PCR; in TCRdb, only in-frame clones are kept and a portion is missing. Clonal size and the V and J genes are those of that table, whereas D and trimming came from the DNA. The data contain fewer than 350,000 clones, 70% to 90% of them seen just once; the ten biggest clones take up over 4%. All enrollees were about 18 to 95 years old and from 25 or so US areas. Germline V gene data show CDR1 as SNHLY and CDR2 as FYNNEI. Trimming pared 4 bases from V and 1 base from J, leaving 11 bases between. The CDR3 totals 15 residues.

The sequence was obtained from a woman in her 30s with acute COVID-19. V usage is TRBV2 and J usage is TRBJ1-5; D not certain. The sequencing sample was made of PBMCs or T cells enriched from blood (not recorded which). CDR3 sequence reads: CASSASLTSNQPQHF. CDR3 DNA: TGTGCCAGCAGTGCCTCTCTAACGAGCAATCAGCCCCAGCATTTT.